Presented here are 17 T cell receptor beta chains from one specimen sequenced in a study of blood T cell repertoires in COVID-19. The protocol was immunoSEQ multiplex PCR, while the TCRdb copy is restricted to in-frame clones and leaves out a portion. The sample yields around 130,000 clones, roughly 86% seen once. The sample comprised PBMCs or T cells enriched from blood (not recorded which). Receptor source: a woman in her fifties or sixties with acute COVID-19.

This sequence joins TRBV30 and TRBJ1-1; D remains unclear. V was pared by 0 bases and J by 4 bases, with 3 bases between. This CDR3 region has 11 residues. Germline values: CDR1 GTSNPN, CDR2 SVGIG (reference sequence). The CDR3 region is CAWSVLTEAFF. CDR3 DNA sequence: TGTGCCTGGAGTGTACTCACTGAAGCTTTCTTT. Based on the CDR3 plus reference TRBV30 and TRBJ1-1, the full variable domain is SQTIHQWPATLVQPVGSPLSLECTVEGTSNPNLYWYRQAAGRGLQLLFYSVGIGQISSEVPQNLSASRPQDRQFILSSKKLLLSDSGFYLCAWSVLTEAFFGQGTRLTVV.

The chain uses TRBV24-1 and TRBJ2-1; D is unresolved. Germline CDR1 and CDR2: KGHDR and SFDVKD. The CDR3 extends over 11 amino acids. V was shortened by 6 bases and J by 8 bases, with 7 bases between the two germline ends. The CDR3 is CATSRSDEQFF. The CDR3 DNA follows: TGTGCCACCAGTCGTTCGGATGAGCAGTTCTTC.

The rearrangement joins TRBV6-2 or TRBV6-3 to TRBJ2-7; possibly TRBD1 for D (5 bases). CDR1 MNHEY and CDR2 SVGEGT come from the germline V gene. The CDR3 is 15 amino acids. V lost 2 bases, J lost 0 bases, and 11 bases lay in between. CDR3 sequence (DNA): TGTGCCAGCAGTTACGCCAGGGCAAGCTCCTACGAGCAGTACTTC. Translating gives CASSYARASSYEQYF.

The chain couples TRBV2 to TRBJ2-1; 11 nucleotides match TRBD2. J lost 5 bases, V lost 5 bases, and 8 bases had no gene match. The germline gives CDR1 SNHLY, CDR2 FYNNEI. This CDR3 region has 16 residues. The DNA of the CDR3 is TGTGCCAGCAGTCCCCTACTAGCGGGAGAGCACAATGAGCAGTTCTTC. It yields the protein CASSPLLAGEHNEQFF. The full variable domain, its missing parts supplied by reference TRBV2 and TRBJ2-1, is EPEVTQTPSHQVTQMGQEVILRCVPISNHLYFYWYRQILGQKVEFLVSFYNNEISEKSEIFDDQFSVERPDGSNFTLKIRSTKLEDSAMYFCASSPLLAGEHNEQFFGPGTRLTVL.

The rearrangement joins TRBV2 to TRBJ2-2; 7 bases align to TRBD2. After removal of 5 bases from V and 4 bases from J, the junction contained 7 bases not matched to a gene. Germline CDR1 SNHLY, CDR2 FYNNEI. The CDR3 sequence is 15 residues long. CDR3 coding DNA: TGTGCCAGCAGTTTCGCGGGAGCGTCCACCGGGGAGCTGTTTTTT. The encoded protein is CASSFAGASTGELFF.

The J gene is TRBJ2-3, the V gene TRBV12-3 or TRBV12-4, with D possibly being TRBD2 (5 bases). V shed 5 bases and J shed 8 bases, with 11 bases lying between them. The CDR3 consists of 12 residues. CDR3 region: CASSRPGSTQYF. DNA of the CDR3: TGTGCCAGCAGTCGCCCGGGGAGTACGCAGTATTTT.

On this clone: A junction end diverges from the germline sequence, so it may reflect a read error. V and J are TRBV4-2 and TRBJ1-1; weak D call: TRBD1 (6 bases). Germline CDR1 LGHNA, CDR2 YNFKEQ. There are 11 residues in the CDR3. DNA of the CDR3: TGTGCCAGCAGCGGGCAGGGGCCCCTTTCTTTT. As protein: CASSGQGPLSF.

The chain links TRBV2 to TRBJ1-1; 7 nucleotides agree with TRBD1. Unmatched junction bases numbered 9, after V lost 7 bases and J lost 1 base. Germline V CDR1 and CDR2: SNHLY, FYNNEI. CDR3 size: 15 residues. This chain's CDR3 is CASTDRVGRNTEAFF. As DNA, the CDR3 is TGTGCCAGCACCGACAGGGTGGGTCGGAACACTGAAGCTTTCTTT.

The rearrangement uses TRBV7-3 and TRBJ2-7, with TRBD1 matching 8 bases. Germline V gene data show CDR1 as SGHTA and CDR2 as FQGTGA. This CDR3 has 13 amino acids. Trimming at V came to 5 bases and at J to 6 bases, leaving 6 bases not matched to a gene. CDR3 amino acids: CASSRETGVEQYF. As DNA, the CDR3 is TGTGCCAGCAGCAGAGAGACAGGGGTCGAGCAGTACTTC.

This chain connects TRBV3-1 (or the pseudogene TRBV3-2) to TRBJ2-7; TRBD2 aligns across 10 bases. The CDR3 contains 15 residues. With V trimmed by 1 base and J by 5 bases, 5 bases remained unmatched. The germline CDR1 and CDR2 sequences are LGHDT and YNNKEL (reference sequence). The CDR3 DNA is TGTGCCAGCAGCCAAGTAGCGGGAGGTGTCAACGAGCAGTACTTC. Protein sequence: CASSQVAGGVNEQYF.

The CDR3 sequence is CASSPPRGAPPNEKLFF. The DNA for the CDR3 is TGTGCCAGCAGCCCCCCCCGGGGTGCTCCCCCTAATGAAAAACTGTTTTTT. This chain links TRBV7-9 with TRBJ1-4, with D unresolved. Germline assignment: CDR1 SEHNR and CDR2 FQNEAQ (reference sequence). This CDR3 has 17 residues. The ends were cut back, 5 bases at V and 3 bases at J, with 19 bases in the middle.

This clone appeared a single time. V usage is TRBV27 and J usage is TRBJ2-7; D is possibly TRBD2 (5 bases). This CDR3 has 15 amino acids. The germline gives CDR1 MNHEY, CDR2 SMNVEV (reference sequence). V was shortened by 5 bases and J by 7 bases, with 21 bases between the two germline ends. Here the CDR3 DNA reads TGTGCCAGCAGTCCGCCGGGAAGGGCCCGCGGAGAGCAGTACTTC. The encoded protein is CASSPPGRARGEQYF.

This clone is a singleton in its sample. CDR3 in DNA: TGTGCCAGTAGTCCAAGGGGACTGATGAACACTGAAGCTTTCTTT. As protein: CASSPRGLMNTEAFF. V is TRBV19 and J is TRBJ1-1; D possibly corresponds to TRBD1 (5 bases). V was clipped by 5 bases and J by 0 bases, with 13 bases between them. This CDR3 spans 15 amino acids. Germline values: CDR1 LNHDA, CDR2 SQIVND (reference sequence).

The CDR3 region has the DNA TGTGCCAGCAGCCCAGCGGGACTGACCTACAATGAGCAGTTCTTC. It specifies CASSPAGLTYNEQFF. The chain has TRBV3-1 (or the pseudogene TRBV3-2) and TRBJ2-1, with 7 positions matching TRBD2. V was clipped by 4 bases and J by 2 bases; unmatched bases: 5. CDR1 LGHDT and CDR2 YNNKEL come from the germline V gene (reference sequence). The CDR3 covers 15 residues.

The CDR3 DNA sequence: TGTGCCACCAGCAGAACTTTGGACAGGTCGACTTCACCCCTCCACTTT. It specifies CATSRTLDRSTSPLHF. This chain joins TRBV15 and TRBJ1-6; 7 nucleotides agree with TRBD1. Germline lookup yields CDR1 LNHNV and CDR2 YYDKDF (reference sequence). This CDR3 has 16 residues. After removal of 2 bases from V and 9 bases from J, the junction contained 10 bases not matched to a gene.

This clone was seen ten or more times. Here the CDR3 DNA reads TGTGCCAGCAGCCGTACCACCCGAGGACAGGGCTACACCTTC. Translating gives CASSRTTRGQGYTF. The chain links TRBV5-8 to TRBJ1-2; D is possibly TRBD1 (6 bases). Germline CDR1 SGHTS, CDR2 YDEGEE. CDR3 length equals 14 residues. Trimming removed 4 bases at V and 8 bases at J, with 18 bases between.

This clone was recorded many times. The rearrangement joins TRBV10-1 to TRBJ2-1, with TRBD2 matching over 8 bases. The CDR3 loop spans 16 amino acids. CDR1 is WNHNN, CDR2 SYGVQD, per germline (reference sequence). Trimming cost V 3 bases and J 2 bases; bases outside gene matches: 6. The CDR3 DNA follows: TGCGCCAGCAGTGAACCCCCGGGACTAGCCTACAATGAGCAGTTCTTC. Its protein is CASSEPPGLAYNEQFF.